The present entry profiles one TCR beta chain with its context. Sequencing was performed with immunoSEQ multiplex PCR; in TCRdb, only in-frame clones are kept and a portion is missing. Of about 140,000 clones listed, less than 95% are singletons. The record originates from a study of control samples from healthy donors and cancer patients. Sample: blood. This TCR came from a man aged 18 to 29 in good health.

The CDR3 DNA is TGTGCCAGCAGCATCGCCGGGACAGTGAACTACAATGAGCAGTTCTTC. Protein: CASSIAGTVNYNEQFF. This chain uses TRBV5-4 with TRBJ2-1, with 7 bases fitting TRBD1. Germline loops: CDR1 SGHNT, CDR2 YYREEE (reference sequence). The CDR3 is made up of 16 amino acids. Trimming cost V 4 bases and J 3 bases; bases outside gene matches: 10. Drawing the rest from reference TRBV5-4 and TRBJ2-1, the complete variable domain is ETGVTQSPTHLIKTRGQQVTLRCSSQSGHNTVSWYQQALGQGPQFIFQYYREEENGRGNFPPRFSGLQFPNYSSELNVNALELDDSALYLCASSIAGTVNYNEQFFGPGTRLTVL.